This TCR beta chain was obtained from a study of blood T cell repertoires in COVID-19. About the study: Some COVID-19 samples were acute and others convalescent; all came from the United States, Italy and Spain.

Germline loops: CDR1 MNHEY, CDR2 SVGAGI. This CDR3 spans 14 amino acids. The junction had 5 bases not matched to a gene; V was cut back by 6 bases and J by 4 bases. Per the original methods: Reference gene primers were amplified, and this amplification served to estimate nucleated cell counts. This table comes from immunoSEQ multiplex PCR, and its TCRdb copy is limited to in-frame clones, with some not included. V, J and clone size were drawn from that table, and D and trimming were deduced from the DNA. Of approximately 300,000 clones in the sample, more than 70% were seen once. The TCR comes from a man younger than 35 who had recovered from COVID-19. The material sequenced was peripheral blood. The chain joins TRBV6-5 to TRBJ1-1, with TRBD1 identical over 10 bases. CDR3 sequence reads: CASRDGQGVTEAFF. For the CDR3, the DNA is TGTGCCAGCAGGGATGGACAGGGGGTCACTGAAGCTTTCTTT.